The present entry profiles one T cell receptor beta chain with its context. The antigen remains unidentified. The method was immunoSEQ multiplex PCR; TCRdb's version includes in-frame clones alone and lacks a portion of them. Of hundreds of thousands of clones listed, approximately 95% are singletons. Germline CDR1 SGHVS, CDR2 FQNEAQ. The trim removed 0 bases at V and 10 bases at J, leaving 6 bases unmatched. CDR3 length: 14 residues. This entry comes from a study of shared clonotypes between healthy human individuals. Study summary: Participating donors consisted of a couple of women and three men aged 18 to 49. The study, taken as a whole, reports: It was expected that sequencing depth would affect clonotype sharing among donors. It was only blood that was sampled, and tissue repertoires likely differ.

Naive-designated CD8 cells lacked CD45RO, were positively enriched for CCR7, and omitted terminally differentiated effector memory CD45RA+ cells. Sequencing was carried out using naive CD8+ T cells sorted from blood. This chain uses TRBV7-8 with TRBJ1-5; 7 bases are shared with TRBD1. The TCR originated in a woman aged 25 to 39 in good health. The CDR3 nucleotides are TGTGCCAGCAGCTTAGCTCATACAGGGGAACCCCAGCATTTT. Protein: CASSLAHTGEPQHF.